The clone carrying this TCR beta chain was counted between two and nine times. Its antigen is unidentified. This entry comes from a study of blood T cells in healthy people across ages. General observations from the study: Measured against age, TCR beta diversity per million T cells decreased in a roughly linear manner.

A sample-barcoded 5' primer and a J-beta primer mix were used in a second PCR of about 7 to 11 cycles. TCRdb analysed the 5' RACE reads with MiXCR anew, one entry per CDR3 protein. This sample has 1.5 million to 2 million distinct CDR3 sequences, with about 32% found just once. Trimming pared 5 bases from V and 2 bases from J, leaving 16 bases between. The CDR3 sequence is 15 residues long. CDR1 SGDLS and CDR2 YYNGEE come from the germline V gene. V is TRBV9 and J is TRBJ1-2; D is perhaps TRBD1 (5 bases). The sequence came from a woman aged 25 to 39 in good health. Sequenced sample: blood. CDR3 coding DNA: TGTGCCAGCAGTTACAATCCCACAGGCAACTATGGCTACACCTTC. Amino acids: CASSYNPTGNYGYTF.